Below, one T cell receptor beta chain is given with its context. Its antigen is currently unknown. Repertoires were generated with immunoSEQ multiplex PCR, while TCRdb's copy carries only in-frame clones and drops some. This table has 90,000 to 150,000 clones, approximately 92% appearing once. The sample is drawn from a study of T cell responses to AZD1222 COVID-19 vaccine. General study points: Mostly white British, mostly female donors; authors suggested clonal diversity may be underestimated. Recipients of AZD1222 seropositive at baseline numbered only 5 to 7. Repertoires were obtained solely post-peak T cell response. With two AZD1222 doses given, Spike-specific TCR breadth and depth both rose.

The clonotype was recovered from an adult who received the AZD1222 COVID-19 vaccine. The source material was peripheral blood, sampled 28 days after the second AZD1222 dose.

The CDR3 region has the DNA TGTGCCAGCAGCGACAGGGCTGGGCACACCGGGGAGCTGTTTTTT. It codes for CASSDRAGHTGELFF. The chain is built from TRBV6-6 and TRBJ2-2; 7 bases line up with TRBD1. Per the germline V gene, CDR1 is MNHNY and CDR2 is SVGAGI (reference sequence). V gave up 6 bases and J gave up 3 bases; unmatched junction bases: 7. The CDR3 is made up of 15 amino acids.